The 24 T cell receptor beta chains given below trace back to one sample, sequenced in a study of CD8+ T cells in alopecia areata. Reverse transcribed after extraction, RNA yielded cDNA as the sequencing template. Sequencing used immunoSEQ multiplex PCR; TCRdb keeps in-frame clones, though not all of them. Singletons are absent from the sample, which has roughly 120,000 clones. What was sequenced was lesional skin. The receptors come from a C3H/HeJ mouse with alopecia areata. Mouse MHC haplotype: H2-k.

This clone was seen only a few times. Mouse gene names apply. From the germline J gene comes the end of the CDR3, since the read stops 4 residues before it. The chain couples TRBV1 to TRBJ2-7; TRBD2 matches 12 bases. Per the germline V gene, CDR1 is NSQYPW and CDR2 is LRSPGD (reference sequence). The CDR3 is 17 residues long. Trimming removed 0 bases from V and 0 bases from J; junction bases left unmatched: 3. The CDR3 here is CTCSAEGDWGASYEQYF. CDR3 bases read: TGCACCTGCAGTGCAGAGGGGGACTGGGGGGCCTCCTAT.

Of note for this clone: Gene names are the mouse ones. The read is 4 residues too short to cover the CDR3 end, so that end is filled in from the germline J gene. V usage is TRBV17 and J usage is TRBJ2-2; possible D gene TRBD2, 6 bases. Germline CDR1 reads MNHDT; CDR2 reads YYDKIL. V lost 1 base and J 2 bases, leaving 8 bases between the germline ends. The CDR3 is made up of 15 amino acids. The CDR3 protein is CASSRVGGNTGQLYF. CDR3 DNA (partial): TGTGCTAGCAGTAGAGTCGGGGGGAACACCGGG.

Worth noting for this clone: The genes are named according to mouse. The observed sequence ends 4 residues before the CDR3 terminus, with the missing tail filled in from the germline J gene. At the DNA level, this CDR3 is encoded by other sequences in the same sample as well. The chain combines TRBV19 with TRBJ1-1; maybe TRBD1 (6 bases). Trimming removed 1 base at V and 0 bases at J, with 10 bases between. This CDR3 comprises 15 residues. Germline-derived CDR1 and CDR2 are FNHDT and SITEND (reference sequence). Here the CDR3 reads CASSIRGAANTEVFF. CDR3 DNA (partial): TGTGCCAGCAGTATAAGGGGGGCTGCAAACACA.

A few counts support this clone. The genes are named according to mouse. The sequenced fragment ends 4 residues before the CDR3 boundary, so the rest is inferred from the germline J gene. The chain carries TRBV13-1 and TRBJ2-1, with 10 bases fitting TRBD1. Germline trimming cut 6 bases from V and 5 bases from J; bases unmatched to any gene: 5. Germline CDR1 and CDR2: NSHNY and SYGAGN. The CDR3 runs 14 residues. This chain's CDR3 is CASTTGTGDAEQFF. The covered CDR3 bases are TGTGCCAGCACAACCGGGACAGGGGATGCT.

As concerns this clone: Gene and germline names: mouse. The CDR3 is cut off 4 residues early in the read; its end comes from the germline J gene. This chain connects TRBV1 to TRBJ1-1, with 9 bases that match TRBD1. The CDR3 covers 16 residues. CDR1 NSQYPW and CDR2 LRSPGD come from the germline V gene (reference sequence). The J segment lost 0 bases and the V segment lost 6 bases, leaving 8 bases of the junction unmatched. CDR3 region: CTCRSGTGNANTEVFF. The covered CDR3 bases are TGCACCTGCAGGTCCGGGACAGGGAATGCAAACACA.

This clone was counted ten times or more. Gene names and germline match the mouse. Read sequence stops 4 residues before the CDR3 end, and the germline J gene provides the missing end. The chain couples TRBV1 to TRBJ2-2, with D possibly matching TRBD1 (6 bases). Trimming pared 1 base from V and 5 bases from J, leaving 11 bases between. The CDR3 contains 15 residues. Germline CDR1 NSQYPW, CDR2 LRSPGD (reference sequence). The sequenced part of the CDR3 DNA is TGCACCTGCAGTGCAGTTCAGGGGAAGACCGGG. This sequence encodes CTCSAVQGKTG. The complete CDR3 sequence is CTCSAVQGKTGQLYF.

In regard to this clone: Gene and germline names: mouse. The read gets to within 4 residues of the CDR3 end, and the germline J gene fills in the rest. The chain joins TRBV19 to TRBJ2-7, with 8 bases aligning to TRBD1. V gave up 4 bases and J gave up 0 bases; unmatched junction bases: 6. The CDR3 loop spans 15 amino acids. The germline CDR1 and CDR2 sequences are FNHDT and SITEND (reference sequence). CDR3: CASSPRGPFSYEQYF. The CDR3 bases that were read are TGTGCCAGCAGTCCCAGGGGGCCTTTCTCCTAT.

Turning to this clone: These gene names are mouse names. The read finishes 4 residues shy of the CDR3 end, and the germline J gene is used to complete it. The rearrangement links TRBV19 to TRBJ2-3; 8 nucleotides match TRBD2. This CDR3 comprises 13 residues. V lost 6 bases, J lost 3 bases, and 3 bases stayed unmatched. Germline lookup yields CDR1 FNHDT and CDR2 SITEND (reference sequence). The DNA read from the CDR3 is TGTGCCAGCAACCCTGGGGGGGCAGAA. Its translation: CASNPGGAE. The whole CDR3 protein is CASNPGGAETLYF.

This clone has more than one count but fewer than ten. The DNA translation disagrees with the TCRdb protein at residue 13, so the protein in this description comes from the DNA. Genes and germline come from the mouse. The sequence runs out 3 residues before the end of the CDR3; the remainder is reconstructed from the germline J gene. The V and J genes are TRBV1 and TRBJ1-6, with 9 bases aligning to TRBD1. TRBJ1-6 is filed as an ORF, its function uncertain. This CDR3 is built from 16 residues. With V trimmed by 1 base and J by 5 bases, 3 bases remained unmatched. Germline values: CDR1 NSQYPW, CDR2 LRSPGD (reference sequence). CDR3 sequence: CTCSAAGQGNNSPLYF. Partial CDR3 DNA: TGCACCTGCAGTGCAGCGGGACAGGGAAATAATTCGCCC.

This clone showed up many times. Genes and germline are mouse. The CDR3 goes on 4 residues after the read ends, and that part is filled in from the germline J gene. The V gene is TRBV13-3, the J gene TRBJ1-1, with 10 positions matching TRBD1. The CDR3 totals 13 residues. The V segment lost 6 bases and the J segment 3 bases; nucleotides outside the gene matches: 2. Looked up from germline, CDR1 is NNHDY and CDR2 is SYVADS. CDR3 bases read: TGTGCCAGCACGGGACAGGGGTACACA. Amino acids: CASTGQGYT. The entire CDR3 protein reads CASTGQGYTEVFF.

The table lists this clone with many counts. Gene names and germline refer to mouse. Read sequence stops 4 residues before the CDR3 end, and the germline J gene provides the missing end. The rearrangement links TRBV13-1 to TRBJ1-1, with 12 bases identical to TRBD1. CDR1 is NSHNY and CDR2 is SYGAGN in the germline V gene. CDR3 length: 15 amino acids. The junction had 1 base not matched to a gene; V was cut back by 0 bases and J by 4 bases. The DNA read from the CDR3 is TGTGCCAGCAGTGATGGGGGACAGGGGGCCACA. This gives the protein CASSDGGQGAT. The entire CDR3 sequence reads CASSDGGQGATEVFF.

Ten or more counts support this clone. Gene names denote mouse genes. Read coverage stops 4 residues before the CDR3 terminus; the germline J gene supplies the remainder. The chain has TRBV13-1 and TRBJ1-4, with D tentatively TRBD1 (6 bases). V dropped 1 base and J dropped 0 bases, with 10 bases sitting between them. The CDR3 has 16 residues. Germline CDR1 reads NSHNY; CDR2 reads SYGAGN. The chain's CDR3 is CASSDPGQISNERLFF. CDR3 DNA (partial): TGTGCCAGCAGTGATCCGGGACAAATTTCCAACGAA.

As regards this clone: Gene and germline names: mouse. Coverage ceases 4 residues before the CDR3 finishes, and the germline J gene fills in the end. The V gene is TRBV1, the J gene TRBJ2-7; TRBD1 matches at 7 bases. CDR1 and CDR2 from the germline V gene are NSQYPW and LRSPGD (reference sequence). The CDR3 contains 14 residues. Germline trimming cut 3 bases from V and 3 bases from J; bases unmatched to any gene: 5. This chain's CDR3 is CTCSAWGQNYEQYF. Incomplete CDR3 DNA: TGCACCTGCAGTGCGTGGGGACAGAACTAT.

Of note for this clone: Genes and germline are mouse. The CDR3 end falls 4 residues outside the read, so it is completed with the germline J gene. The V call is TRBV13-1, the J call TRBJ2-5; 9 bases are shared with TRBD2. The CDR3 loop spans 14 amino acids. Germline values: CDR1 NSHNY, CDR2 SYGAGN. The CDR3 loop reads CASSWTGEKDTQYF. The part of the CDR3 DNA that was read is TGTGCCAGCAGCTGGACTGGGGAAAAAGAC.

This clone showed up just a few times. TCRdb's protein does not match the DNA translation at residue 11; the protein provided is translated from the DNA. The gene symbols are mouse symbols. From the germline J gene comes the end of the CDR3, since the read stops 3 residues before it. V and J are TRBV19 and TRBJ1-3; TRBD1 matches 9 bases. The CDR3 is 14 amino acids. The V segment lost 6 bases and the J segment 3 bases; nucleotides outside the gene matches: 4. Germline V gene sequence: CDR1 FNHDT, CDR2 SITEND (reference sequence). The covered CDR3 bases are TGTGCCAGCACCCCGGGACAGGGTGGAAATACG. Residues: CASTPGQGGNT. The CDR3, in full, reads CASTPGQGGNTLYF.

As for this clone: Mouse gene names and germline throughout. The CDR3 bases that were read are TGTGCCAGCAGTGATGTGAGACTGGGGGTGACTAGTCAAAAC. Its protein is CASSDVRLGVTSQN. The complete CDR3 reads CASSDVRLGVTSQNTLYF. The rearrangement uses TRBV13-3 and TRBJ2-4; 9 bases are shared with TRBD2. The CDR3 goes on 4 residues after the read ends, and that part is filled in from the germline J gene. This CDR3 region has 18 residues. CDR1 NNHDY and CDR2 SYVADS come from the germline V gene. The V segment lost 0 bases and the J segment 0 bases; nucleotides outside the gene matches: 8.

This clone showed up many times. Genes and germline come from the mouse. From the germline J gene comes the end of the CDR3, since the read stops 4 residues before it. The gene calls are TRBV13-3 and TRBJ1-4; possible D gene TRBD1, 6 bases. The CDR3 covers 15 residues. The V and J ends lost 3 bases and 1 base respectively, with 10 bases between them. The germline gives CDR1 NNHDY, CDR2 SYVADS. Partial CDR3 DNA: TGTGCCAGCAGTGGAGGGACATCTTCCAACGAA. Translation: CASSGGTSSNE. The full CDR3 is CASSGGTSSNERLFF. The full variable domain, completed using reference TRBV13-3 and TRBJ1-4, is EAAVTQSPRSKVAVTGGKVTLSCHQTNNHDYMYWYRQDTGHGLRLIHYSYVADSTEKGDIPDGYKASRPSQENFSLILELASLSQTAVYFCASSGGTSSNERLFFGHGTKLSVL.

This clone occurred a few times. Germline and genes: mouse. With the read ending 4 residues before the CDR3 end, the germline J gene is used to fill in that end. The rearrangement uses TRBV19 and TRBJ1-2, with D possibly TRBD1 on 5 matching bases. Germline lookup yields CDR1 FNHDT and CDR2 SITEND (reference sequence). Trimming stripped 2 bases from V and 0 bases from J, with 8 bases between. CDR3 size: 14 residues. The CDR3 loop is CASSIGHPNSDYTF. Partial CDR3 DNA: TGTGCCAGCAGTATTGGACATCCAAACTCC.

In its sample, this clone was seen a few times. Gene labels here are mouse ones. The read is 4 residues too short to cover the CDR3 end, so that end is filled in from the germline J gene. V gene TRBV13-3 combines with J gene TRBJ1-2; 9 nucleotides line up with TRBD1. The CDR3 sequence is 13 residues long. Germline values: CDR1 NNHDY, CDR2 SYVADS. CDR3 DNA (partial): TGTGCCAGCAGAGACAGGGGGGCACCC. It encodes CASRDRGAP. The whole CDR3 reads CASRDRGAPDYTF.

This clone was observed a few times. The genes and germline here are from mouse. The read terminates 4 residues ahead of where the CDR3 ends, so the germline J gene completes it. The rearrangement links TRBV31 to TRBJ2-4; the match to TRBD2 covers 11 bases. CDR3 length: 16 amino acids. CDR1 GKSSPN and CDR2 SITVG come from the germline V gene. The DNA read from the CDR3 is TGTGCCTGGAGCCCCGGGACTGGGGGACTTCATAAC. It encodes CAWSPGTGGLHN. The whole CDR3 reads CAWSPGTGGLHNTLYF.

Remarks on this clone: The genes and germline here are from mouse. The read terminates 4 residues before the CDR3 end, so the remaining end is supplied by the germline J gene. V usage is TRBV1 and J usage is TRBJ2-7; TRBD2 might be the D (5 bases). CDR1 and CDR2 from the germline V gene are NSQYPW and LRSPGD (reference sequence). The CDR3 totals 16 residues. The V gene lost 0 bases and the J gene lost 2 bases, with 14 bases spanning the gap. The CDR3 loop reads CTCSADQMVGTYEQYF. Incomplete CDR3 DNA: TGCACCTGCAGTGCAGATCAGATGGTGGGGACCTAT.

This clone was picked up many times. These gene names are mouse names. The read is 4 residues too short to cover the CDR3 end, so that end is filled in from the germline J gene. The gene calls are TRBV13-3 and TRBJ2-1; TRBD1 is a possible D gene (5 bases). The CDR3 is 14 amino acids. Germline values: CDR1 NNHDY, CDR2 SYVADS. The CDR3 loop is CASSDAAGRAEQFF. CDR3 DNA, as far as it was read: TGTGCCAGCAGTGATGCTGCAGGGAGAGCT.

On this clone itself: Germline and genes here are mouse. With the read ending 4 residues before the CDR3 end, the germline J gene is used to fill in that end. The chain links TRBV1 to TRBJ2-5; possibly TRBD1 for D (5 bases). The V and J ends lost 0 bases and 3 bases respectively, with 10 bases between them. The CDR3 consists of 15 residues. The germline V gene encodes CDR1 NSQYPW and CDR2 LRSPGD (reference sequence). CDR3 residues: CTCSADGGQQDTQYF. CDR3 DNA, as far as it was read: TGCACCTGCAGTGCAGATGGTGGACAACAAGAC. The variable domain in full, completed from reference TRBV1 and TRBJ2-5, reads VTLLEQNPRWRLVPRGQAVNLRCILKNSQYPWMSWYQQDLQKQLQWLFTLRSPGDKEVKSLPGADYLATRVTDTELRLQVANMSQGRTLYCTCSADGGQQDTQYFGPGTRLLVL.

There are a few counts of this clone. Mouse gene names and germline throughout. From the germline J gene comes the end of the CDR3, since the read stops 4 residues before it. The chain links TRBV13-3 to TRBJ2-5, with 9 bases matching TRBD2. This CDR3 spans 18 amino acids. After removal of 1 base from V and 2 bases from J, the junction contained 11 bases not matched to a gene. Looked up from germline, CDR1 is NNHDY and CDR2 is SYVADS. The covered CDR3 bases are TGTGCCAGCAGTGATTCTACTGGGGGGCCGCCGGGCCAAGAC. Translated, it gives CASSDSTGGPPGQD. The CDR3 in its entirety is CASSDSTGGPPGQDTQYF.